This TCR beta chain was retrieved from a study of high-grade serous ovarian cancer treatment subgroups. About the research overall: Mean per sample: about 14,000 reads, just under 7,500 unique TCR beta rearrangements. Study results and caveats: Repertoire similarity ranged roughly 0.095 to 0.8 between tumors of one patient. These tumor repertoires lack spatial information from bulk sequencing.

CDR1 and CDR2 from the germline V gene are SQVTM and ANQGSEA. The CDR3 runs to 13 residues. V trimming: 6 bases; J trimming: 2 bases; junction bases outside the gene matches: 3. Tumor samples were taken before definitive surgery or chemotherapy. Sequencing was performed with immunoSEQ multiplex PCR; in TCRdb, only in-frame clones are kept and a portion is missing. Of about 12,000 clones in the sample, just over 85% are singletons; the top ten hold roughly 3%. With regard to this clone: Its target is unknown.

This clonotype was sampled from a human donor with high-grade serous ovarian cancer. The sample comprised tumor tissue. The V call is TRBV29-1, the J call TRBJ1-5, with 8 bases lining up with TRBD1. CDR3 region: CSVQGVGNQPQHF. Here the CDR3 DNA reads TGCAGCGTACAGGGGGTCGGCAATCAGCCCCAGCATTTT.